This TCR beta chain is from a study of blood T cell repertoires in COVID-19. Turning to the study itself: Both acute and convalescent COVID-19 samples were obtained from the United States, Italy and Spain. In each case, the material was cDNA or gDNA derived from T cells, B-cell-depleted T cells, or PBMCs.

The CDR3 loop spans 14 amino acids. The ends lost 8 bases at V and 9 bases at J; junction bases unmatched: 7. Germline assignment: CDR1 MNHEY and CDR2 SMNVEV (reference sequence). Authors' processing steps: Amplified reference gene primers provided the basis for estimating nucleated cell counts. Only in-frame clones appear in the TCRdb table, and some are missing; sequencing was by immunoSEQ multiplex PCR. The DNA gave D and trimming, while V, J and clone size come from that table. The sample includes roughly 150,000 clones, about 85% of them seen just once. The source material was peripheral blood. This clonotype was sampled from a woman in her 70s with acute or convalescent COVID-19. The chain combines TRBV27 with TRBJ1-6; 10 bases are shared with TRBD1. CDR3 in amino acids: CASSSDRGPSPLHF. CDR3 in DNA: TGTGCCAGCTCCAGTGACAGGGGGCCTTCACCCCTCCACTTT.